This is a list of T cell receptor beta chains from one sample in a study of Ad26.COV2.S vaccination and SARS-CoV-2 variants. Clones were sequenced by immunoSEQ multiplex PCR, and TCRdb holds only the in-frame ones, with some missing. The sample holds about 440,000 clones; 90% are singletons and the top ten take about 4.4%. This specimen consisted of peripheral blood, obtained in a trial of Ad26.COV2.S vaccine versus placebo. These receptors originate from a person aged 18-60 years who received the Ad26.COV2.S COVID-19 vaccine or a placebo. CDR3s include the opening cysteine and the closing phenylalanine or tryptophan. A D gene is named only where the DNA matches it firmly. Clone size is given for some rows only: seen once, a few or many times, or a class if the clone is expanded.

D: NA
V: TRBV7-6
size: NA
J: TRBJ2-3
DNA: TGTGCCAGCAGCTTTGGGAGGAACACAGATACGCAGTATTTT
CDR3: CASSFGRNTDTQYF

D: TRBD1
V: TRBV19
size: NA
J: TRBJ2-1
DNA: TGTGCCAGTAGGCTGTGGACAGGGGGTAATGAGCAGTTCTTC
CDR3: CASRLWTGGNEQFF

D: TRBD2
V: TRBV9
size: NA
J: TRBJ2-7
DNA: TGTGCCAGCACCTACTCCGGACTAGCGGGAGACGAGCAGTACTTC
CDR3: CASTYSGLAGDEQYF

D: TRBD1
V: TRBV7-7
size: NA
J: TRBJ2-1
DNA: TGTGCTAGCAGCAGAGGACAGGGACCCTACAATGAGCAGTTCTTC
CDR3: CASSRGQGPYNEQFF

D: TRBD2
V: TRBV19
size: NA
J: TRBJ2-1
DNA: TGTGCCAGTACCAAGACTAGCGGGAAGTTCGATGAGCAGTTCTTC
CDR3: CASTKTSGKFDEQFF

D: TRBD1
V: TRBV2
size: NA
J: TRBJ2-3
DNA: TGTGCCAGCAGTGATTTCGGACAGGTATTTAGCACAGATACGCAGTATTTT
CDR3: CASSDFGQVFSTDTQYF

D: NA
V: TRBV29-1
size: few
J: TRBJ2-7
DNA: TGCAGCGTTAAACCGGAGGGGTACGAGCAGTACTTC
CDR3: CSVKPEGYEQYF

D: TRBD1
V: TRBV28
size: NA
J: TRBJ2-2
DNA: TGTGCCAGCAGTTCCCGCCCCCGGGACAGGCCCTTCACCGGGGAGCTGTTTTTT
CDR3: CASSSRPRDRPFTGELFF

D: TRBD1
V: TRBV7-9
size: NA
J: TRBJ1-2
DNA: TGTGCCAGCAGTTCCGGGGGGACAGATTATGGCTACACCTTC
CDR3: CASSSGGTDYGYTF

D: TRBD1
V: TRBV5-4
size: NA
J: TRBJ1-2
DNA: TGTGCCAGCAGGCTCCGGGACAGGAACCCTTATGGCTACACCTTC
CDR3: CASRLRDRNPYGYTF

D: NA
V: TRBV6-1
size: NA
J: TRBJ2-1
DNA: TGTGCCAGCAGTGAAACAGCACTAGGTGTGTACAATGAGCAGTTCTTC
CDR3: CASSETALGVYNEQFF